The 15 T cell receptor beta chains in this list originate from one sample, sequenced in a study of control samples from healthy donors and cancer patients. Method: immunoSEQ multiplex PCR; TCRdb's copy keeps in-frame clones and lacks some. The sample shows around 14,000 clones, roughly 77% of them seen only once. Sequenced: formalin-fixed, paraffin-embedded tissue. The receptor source for this set is a female donor with lung cancer.

The genes are TRBV6-5 and TRBJ2-5; TRBD2 agrees at 9 bases. Germline loops: CDR1 MNHEY, CDR2 SVGAGI. This CDR3 has 13 amino acids. Trimming removed 6 bases from V and 4 bases from J; junction bases left unmatched: 3. The CDR3 here is CASRRAGGETQYF. The CDR3 DNA is TGTGCCAGCAGGAGAGCGGGAGGAGAGACCCAGTACTTC.

This clone is a singleton in its sample. The chain uses TRBV5-1 and TRBJ1-1; D is unresolved. With 2 bases removed from V and 1 base from J, the gap between germline ends came to 9 bases. This CDR3 is 14 amino acids long. CDR1 is SGHRS and CDR2 is YFSETQ in the germline V gene. CDR3 DNA: TGCGCCAGCAGCTTCACCTTAGGGAACACTGAAGCTTTCTTT. It specifies CASSFTLGNTEAFF.

The chain combines TRBV19 with TRBJ2-1; no clear D. The V gene lost 5 bases and the J gene lost 13 bases, with 12 bases spanning the gap. The CDR3 sequence is 11 residues long. Germline V gives CDR1 LNHDA, CDR2 SQIVND (reference sequence). The CDR3: CASSEDLTQFF. For the CDR3, the DNA is TGTGCCAGTAGTGAGGACCTTACCCAGTTCTTC. Based on the CDR3 plus reference TRBV19 and TRBJ2-1, the full variable domain is DGGITQSPKYLFRKEGQNVTLSCEQNLNHDAMYWYRQDPGQGLRLIYYSQIVNDFQKGDIAEGYSVSREKKESFPLTVTSAQKNPTAFYLCASSEDLTQFFGPGTRLTVL.

This clone occurred a few times. The chain carries TRBV19 and TRBJ1-3, with unresolved D. CDR3 length: 12 residues. Trimming took off 5 bases at V and 4 bases at J, with 6 bases between the two ends. From germline, CDR1 is LNHDA and CDR2 SQIVND (reference sequence). CDR3 bases: TGTGCCAGTAGTTTGGGAGGAAACACCATATATTTT. Translated, it gives CASSLGGNTIYF.

The chain is built from TRBV12-3 or TRBV12-4 and TRBJ1-1; D might be TRBD1 (5 bases). The CDR3 sequence is 13 residues long. CDR3 sequence reads: CAGGVGLGTEAFF. CDR3 in DNA: TGTGCGGGGGGAGTGGGATTGGGGACTGAAGCTTTCTTT.

The chain links TRBV15 to TRBJ2-3; TRBD2 might be the D (6 bases). V dropped 0 bases and J dropped 3 bases, with 7 bases sitting between them. CDR1 LNHNV and CDR2 YYDKDF come from the germline V gene (reference sequence). This CDR3 comprises 14 residues. The CDR3 DNA follows: TGTGCCACCAGCAGAGATGGGGGGACAGATACGCAGTATTTT. It specifies CATSRDGGTDTQYF.

The chain recombines TRBV5-6 with TRBJ2-7; TRBD2 might be the D (5 bases). CDR1 and CDR2 (germline): SGHDT, YYEEEE. The CDR3 consists of 15 residues. V lost 4 bases, J lost 7 bases, and 21 bases lay in between. This CDR3 reads CASSPLYGSSGEQYF. Here the CDR3 DNA reads TGTGCCAGCAGCCCCTTATACGGCTCCTCGGGGGAGCAGTACTTC. Filled out from reference TRBV5-6 and TRBJ2-7, the complete variable domain reads DAGVTQSPTHLIKTRGQQVTLRCSPKSGHDTVSWYQQALGQGPQFIFQYYEEEERQRGNFPDRFSGHQFPNYSSELNVNALLLGDSALYLCASSPLYGSSGEQYFGPGTRLTVT.

The chain combines TRBV4-3 with TRBJ2-5; the match to TRBD1 covers 8 bases. CDR1 is LGHNA and CDR2 is YSLEER in the germline V gene. The CDR3 has 16 amino acids. The V and J ends lost 2 bases and 9 bases, in that order; junction bases with no gene match: 14. The CDR3 nucleotides read TGCGCCAGCAGCCAATTTGGCGGACAGGGATTTGAGGCCCAGTACTTC. Its protein product is CASSQFGGQGFEAQYF.

CDR3 amino acids: CASSTQGDQPQHF. The CDR3 nucleotides read TGTGCCAGCAGTACACAAGGGGATCAGCCCCAGCATTTT. This sequence joins TRBV6-5 and TRBJ1-5, with D perhaps TRBD1 (5 bases). CDR1 and CDR2 (germline): MNHEY, SVGAGI. The CDR3 sequence is 13 residues long. The V and J ends lost 5 bases and 5 bases respectively, with 10 bases between them.

Note on this clone: The junction and the germline gene differ at one end; a read error may be behind it. This chain links TRBV6-2 or TRBV6-3 with TRBJ1-5; D is perhaps TRBD1 (6 bases). Germline assignment: CDR1 MNHEY and CDR2 SVGEGT. CDR3 length equals 13 residues. The CDR3 DNA is TGTGCCAGCAGTTTGGACAGCAACCAGCCCCAGCATTTT. It translates to CASSLDSNQPQHF.

J is TRBJ1-1 and V is TRBV20-1; D perhaps matches TRBD1 (6 bases). CDR3 size: 14 residues. Trimming took 3 bases from V and 4 from J, leaving 15 bases between them. In germline, CDR1 is DFQATT, CDR2 SNEGSKA (reference sequence). CDR3 amino acids: CSASLGGRVTEAFF. The CDR3 coding sequence is TGCAGTGCTAGTTTAGGGGGTCGTGTCACTGAAGCTTTCTTT.

The rearrangement links TRBV18 to TRBJ1-2; 7 nucleotides match TRBD1. V dropped 3 bases and J dropped 6; count of bases not matched to a gene: 10. The CDR3 sequence is 15 residues long. In germline, CDR1 is KGHSH, CDR2 LQKENI. The CDR3 protein is CASSPIGTAEDGYTF. CDR3 in DNA: TGTGCCAGCTCACCGATAGGGACAGCTGAAGATGGCTACACCTTC.

The chain uses TRBV7-9 and TRBJ2-7; D is perhaps TRBD2 (5 bases). The CDR3 contains 13 residues. The ends were cut back, 0 bases at V and 6 bases at J, with 9 bases in the middle. Germline CDR1 reads SEHNR; CDR2 reads FQNEAQ (reference sequence). The CDR3 bases are TGTGCCAGCAGCTTAGCGTGGGGAGTCGAGCAGTACTTC. Protein product: CASSLAWGVEQYF.

The chain recombines TRBV7-2 with TRBJ1-1, with D uncertain. Trimming shortened V by 4 bases and J by 4 bases, and 19 bases separated the two germline ends. This CDR3 has 16 amino acids. Germline V gives CDR1 SGHTA, CDR2 FQGNSA. CDR3 nucleotide sequence: TGTGCCAGCAGCTCCCCGGGCGGAGGGATTACCACTGAAGCTTTCTTT. Its translation: CASSSPGGGITTEAFF.

The chain links TRBV4-2 to TRBJ1-2; no firm D call. The CDR3 sequence is 11 residues long. The germline V and J ends were trimmed by 1 base and 8 bases, with 5 bases remaining between them. CDR1 is LGHNA and CDR2 is YNFKEQ in the germline V gene. DNA of the CDR3: TGTGCCAGCAGCCAAGCTGGGGGCTACACCTTC. It yields the protein CASSQAGGYTF.